This TCR beta chain is from a study of blood T cell repertoires in COVID-19. Study-wide background: Both acute and convalescent COVID-19 samples were obtained from the United States, Italy and Spain. Sources were T cells, B-cell-depleted T cells, or PBMCs; the material itself was cDNA or gDNA.

Trimming pared 5 bases from V and 6 bases from J, leaving 10 bases between. The CDR3 has 13 amino acids. Germline assignment: CDR1 SNHLY and CDR2 FYNNEI. The authors' processing: It was from reference gene primer amplification that nucleated cell counts were estimated. Data came from immunoSEQ multiplex PCR; TCRdb stores just in-frame clones and leaves some out. The DNA was the basis for D and trimming; V, J and clone size are from that table. The table has about 170,000 clones, around 81% seen once. This receptor was obtained from a human donor with acute or convalescent COVID-19. The donor label of this sample is uncertain. Sequencing was carried out using peripheral blood. The chain links TRBV2 to TRBJ2-2, with D possibly being TRBD1 (6 bases). The CDR3 loop reads CASSYNRAGELFF. CDR3 bases: TGTGCCAGCAGTTATAACAGGGCCGGGGAGCTGTTTTTT.